The source of this T cell receptor beta chain is a study of cytomegalovirus exposure and HLA in healthy donors. Study-wide findings and caveats: The later analysis indicated that the majority of CMV-associated TCR beta chains appeared HLA-restricted.

This PCR relied on a set of 60 Vbeta primers and 13 Jbeta primers. Authors' analysis steps: In a later analysis, some 11 million of approximately 80 million unique beta chains occurred in at least two donors. Repertoires were generated with immunoSEQ multiplex PCR, while TCRdb's copy carries only in-frame clones and drops some. V, J and clone size are taken as reported in that table, and D and trimming were inferred from the DNA itself. The sample includes around 48,000 clones. Comments on this clone: Its antigen remains unidentified.

Input material: PBMCs. The TCR originated in a female donor in good health and CMV-seronegative.

The CDR3, as DNA: TGTGCCAGCAGCGTAGAAGGGACTAGCGGGGGAGCGTACAATGAGCAGTTCTTC. The encoded protein is CASSVEGTSGGAYNEQFF. V usage is TRBV9 and J usage is TRBJ2-1; 14 nucleotides line up with TRBD2. From germline, CDR1 is SGDLS and CDR2 YYNGEE. The CDR3 is 18 residues long. The V segment lost 0 bases and the J segment 4 bases; nucleotides outside the gene matches: 6.